Here is one TCR beta chain with its context. These data come from a study of blood T cell repertoires in COVID-19. Study-level background: Material from acute and convalescent COVID-19 was sourced from the United States, Italy and Spain. T cells, B-cell-depleted T cells, or PBMCs supplied cDNA or gDNA.

In the source study's methods: Nucleated cell counts were estimated from reference gene primer amplification. The protocol was immunoSEQ multiplex PCR, while the TCRdb copy is restricted to in-frame clones and leaves out a portion. For V, J and clone size, that table is used; D and trimming come from the DNA. The sample includes around 75,000 clones, approximately 90% seen only once; the top ten take about 1.4%. CDR1 and CDR2 (germline): SGDLS, YYNGEE. J gave up 7 bases and V 4 bases, and 9 bases lay outside the gene matches. This CDR3 comprises 15 residues. What was sequenced was peripheral blood. This TCR came from a human donor in a cohort sampled during active COVID-19. The rearrangement links TRBV9 to TRBJ1-5, with TRBD1 identical over 9 bases. For the CDR3, the DNA is TGTGCCAGCAGCCCTGGGACAGGGTTAAGACAGCCCCAGCATTTT. Protein product: CASSPGTGLRQPQHF.